Following are 27 T cell receptor beta chains from one sample sequenced in a study of T cell repertoires in cytomegalovirus infection. MiXCR, applied by TCRdb to the reads, yields one record per CDR3 protein. Among nearly 550,000 distinct CDR3 sequences listed, approximately 15% were seen once. Sequencing was done on a sample of CD8+ T cells from PBMCs. Receptors originate from a human donor in good health (CMV status not recorded). Some clones in this sample may be carry-over from other donors' samples.

This clonotype was detected many times. The CDR3 DNA follows: TGTGCCAGCAGTGAAGGGTACAGGGTTGTAGAAAACATTCAGTACTTC. Protein product: CASSEGYRVVENIQYF. The genes are TRBV6-1 and TRBJ2-4; perhaps TRBD1 as D (6 bases). CDR1 MNHNS and CDR2 SASEGT come from the germline V gene. Trimming shortened V by 1 base and J by 5 bases, and 15 bases separated the two germline ends. This CDR3 is built from 16 residues.

The chain employs TRBV6-5 and TRBJ2-7; the D is unclear. Germline loops: CDR1 MNHEY, CDR2 SVGAGI. Trimming removed 2 bases at V and 5 bases at J, with 10 bases between. There are 13 residues in the CDR3. DNA of the CDR3: TGTGCCAGCAGTTACAGTAGGGTAAACGAGCAGTACTTC. This sequence encodes CASSYSRVNEQYF.

Concerning this clonotype: This sequence may be a read error, since a much larger clone differs from it by one base. Because it lacks the conserved phenylalanine or tryptophan at the end, this CDR3 is likely a read error. The J gene is TRBJ2-1, the V gene TRBV19; 9 bases are shared with TRBD2. J was trimmed by 3 bases and V by 10 bases; bases with no gene match: 19. This CDR3 spans 18 amino acids. Looked up from germline, CDR1 is LNHDA and CDR2 is SQIVND (reference sequence). The CDR3 nucleotides are TGTGCCACAGGAGCGTTTAAAGGACTAGCGAGAGACTACAATGAGCAGTTCTTA. Its translation is CATGAFKGLARDYNEQFL.

This clonotype was found many times. V and J are TRBV19 and TRBJ1-5; 11 bases are shared with TRBD1. V dropped 3 bases and J dropped 5; count of bases not matched to a gene: 6. The length of the CDR3 is 16 residues. CDR1 and CDR2 (germline): LNHDA, SQIVND (reference sequence). The CDR3 nucleotides are TGTGCCAGTAGTATTGGGACAGGGGGAGGGCATCAGCCCCAGCATTTT. Translating it yields CASSIGTGGGHQPQHF.

This clonotype was picked up many times. The junction does not match germline at one end; this may be a read error. The chain has TRBV5-6 and TRBJ1-1, with D unresolved. CDR1 is SGHDT, CDR2 YYEEEE, per germline. This CDR3 has 14 residues. CDR3: CASSFEARTAETFF. Written as DNA, the CDR3 is TGTGCCAGCAGCTTCGAAGCGAGGACCGCTGAAACTTTCTTT.

This clonotype was seen many times. In DNA form, the CDR3 reads TGTGCGATCCAAAGTGGTGGGACTGAAGCTTTCTTT. Amino acid sequence: CAIQSGGTEAFF. The chain combines TRBV10-3 with TRBJ1-1; D call uncertain. This CDR3 has 12 residues. Per the germline V gene, CDR1 is ENHRY and CDR2 is SYGVKD.

In its sample, this clonotype was seen a few times. V gene TRBV9 combines with J gene TRBJ2-7, with a weak D call TRBD1 (7 bases). The germline V gene has CDR1 SGDLS and CDR2 YYNGEE. V lost 3 bases and J 6 bases, leaving 10 bases between the germline ends. CDR3 length: 12 amino acids. The CDR3 sequence is CASSGRGPEQYF. CDR3 sequence (DNA): TGTGCCAGCAGCGGGAGGGGGCCCGAGCAGTACTTC.

With respect to this clonotype: This may stem from a read error, because a much larger clone lies one nucleotide away. The chain is built from TRBV14 and TRBJ2-1, with 7 positions matching TRBD2. Germline V CDR1 and CDR2: SGHDN, FVKESK. Trimming removed 2 bases from V and 5 bases from J; junction bases left unmatched: 6. The CDR3 spans 15 residues. Here the CDR3 reads CASSQLADLDNEQFF. CDR3 sequence (DNA): TGTGCCAGCAGCCAACTAGCGGACCTGGACAATGAGCAGTTCTTC.

Many counts were recorded for this clonotype. The CDR3 DNA is TGTGCCAGCAGTCTCAGGGTGTTCATGAACACTGAAGCTTTCTTT. Amino acid sequence: CASSLRVFMNTEAFF. This chain links TRBV12-3 or TRBV12-4 with TRBJ1-1; a possible D gene is TRBD1 (5 bases). V was trimmed by 5 bases and J by 0 bases, leaving 13 bases between them. This CDR3 is 15 amino acids long.

There are many counts of this clonotype. V is TRBV11-1 and J is TRBJ2-5; D is undetermined. CDR3 length: 16 amino acids. The V and J ends lost 5 bases and 1 base respectively, with 17 bases between them. Per the germline V gene, CDR1 is SGHAT and CDR2 is FQDESV (reference sequence). This CDR3 is CASSAHPGPRQETQYF. The CDR3 bases are TGTGCCAGCAGCGCACACCCGGGCCCCCGCCAAGAGACCCAGTACTTC.

About this clonotype: A much bigger clone sits one base away, suggesting this may be a read error. The rearrangement joins TRBV27 to TRBJ2-2; D is ambiguous. The germline V gene has CDR1 MNHEY and CDR2 SMNVEV (reference sequence). V was pared by 4 bases and J by 6 bases, with 12 bases between. The CDR3 covers 14 residues. CDR3 bases: TGTGCCAGCAGTTCTAAGCTACGCCCCGGGGAGCTGTTTTTT. This codes for CASSSKLRPGELFF.

There are a few counts of this clonotype. CDR3 in DNA: TGTGCCAGCAGGCCCTGGGGGGCGAGCTCCTACAATGAGCAGTTCTTC. Translated: CASRPWGASSYNEQFF. V is TRBV5-4 and J is TRBJ2-1; D possibly matches TRBD1 or TRBD2 (6 bases each). CDR1 is SGHNT and CDR2 is YYREEE in the germline V gene (reference sequence). Trimming left V 5 bases short and J 0 bases short, with 15 bases between. The CDR3 covers 16 residues.

This clonotype came up many times. The rearrangement joins TRBV12-3 or TRBV12-4 to TRBJ1-3, with D unresolved. The CDR3 extends over 11 amino acids. The V gene lost 7 bases and the J gene lost 9 bases, with 10 bases spanning the gap. The CDR3 DNA sequence: TGTGCCAGCAATGAGGGAGGCACCATATATTTT. Its translation is CASNEGGTIYF.

The rearrangement joins TRBV24-1 to TRBJ1-6; D is uncertain. There are 13 residues in the CDR3. Trimming pared 5 bases from V and 9 bases from J, leaving 10 bases between. Germline V gene lookup returns CDR1 KGHDR and CDR2 SFDVKD. The CDR3 protein is CATSAGEGSPLHF. The CDR3 DNA sequence: TGTGCCACCAGTGCAGGCGAGGGTTCACCCCTCCACTTT.

This clonotype was seen at least ten times. This sequence joins TRBV28 and TRBJ1-6; a possible D gene is TRBD1 (6 bases). Germline V gene lookup returns CDR1 MDHEN and CDR2 SYDVKM. The CDR3 covers 14 residues. The V and J ends lost 6 bases and 9 bases respectively, with 15 bases between them. CDR3 amino acids: CASSRDTESSPLHF. Written as DNA, the CDR3 is TGTGCCAGCAGCCGGGACACCGAATCTTCACCCCTCCACTTT.

The table lists this clonotype with a count of one. This chain uses TRBV6-6 with TRBJ2-7; TRBD2 is a possible D gene (5 bases). Trimming shortened V by 4 bases and J by 2 bases, and 12 bases separated the two germline ends. Germline V lookup: CDR1 MNHNY, CDR2 SVGAGI (reference sequence). There are 14 residues in the CDR3. DNA for the CDR3: TGTGCCAGCAGTTCCTCGACGGGGACCTACGAGCAGTACTTC. This codes for CASSSSTGTYEQYF.

This clonotype was detected many times. V and J are TRBV19 and TRBJ2-3, with 7 bases fitting TRBD2. Trimming cost V 9 bases and J 2 bases; bases outside gene matches: 5. CDR1 is LNHDA, CDR2 SQIVND, per germline (reference sequence). The CDR3 extends over 13 amino acids. CDR3 sequence: CARELALTDTQYF. The CDR3 coding sequence is TGTGCCAGAGAACTAGCGCTCACAGATACGCAGTATTTT. Complete variable domain (other parts from reference TRBV19 and TRBJ2-3): DGGITQSPKYLFRKEGQNVTLSCEQNLNHDAMYWYRQDPGQGLRLIYYSQIVNDFQKGDIAEGYSVSREKKESFPLTVTSAQKNPTAFYLCARELALTDTQYFGPGTRLTVL.

The sample holds many counts of this clonotype. The J gene is TRBJ2-1, the V gene TRBV10-1; 11 bases agree with TRBD2. V was pared by 4 bases and J by 3 bases, with 5 bases of the junction left unmatched. The germline V gene has CDR1 WNHNN and CDR2 SYGVQD (reference sequence). This CDR3 comprises 16 residues. The chain's CDR3 is CASSARLAGNYNEQFF. CDR3 bases: TGCGCCAGCAGTGCGAGACTAGCGGGGAACTACAATGAGCAGTTCTTC.

This clonotype has just one count. The V gene is TRBV19, the J gene TRBJ2-1; the D gene is possibly TRBD2 (5 bases). The CDR3 is 17 amino acids. Trimming cost V 2 bases and J 0 bases, with 14 bases left between them. Germline-derived CDR1 and CDR2 are LNHDA and SQIVND (reference sequence). The CDR3 region is CASSILLGGDSYNEQFF. The CDR3 DNA follows: TGTGCCAGTAGTATATTACTAGGTGGGGACTCCTACAATGAGCAGTTCTTC.

In this sample, this clonotype turned up many times. The rearrangement uses TRBV10-3 and TRBJ2-7, with D perhaps TRBD1 (6 bases). This CDR3 has 17 amino acids. Per germline, CDR1 ENHRY and CDR2 SYGVKD. Between the trimmed V and J ends, which lost 4 bases and 3 bases, there was a span of 22 bases. CDR3 in DNA: TGTGCCATCAGTGTAGTCTCGAATTGGACAGAGATCTACGAGCAGTACTTC. Translation: CAISVVSNWTEIYEQYF.

Remarks on this clonotype: A much larger clone lies a single base off, so this may be a read error. J is TRBJ1-1 and V is TRBV7-4, with TRBD1 identical over 7 bases. This CDR3 is 15 amino acids long. J gave up 5 bases and V 1 base, and 7 bases lay outside the gene matches. In germline, CDR1 is SGHVT, CDR2 SQSDAQ. CDR3 DNA: TGTGCCAGCAGCTTAGATCAGGGGGTCCGGACTGAAGCTTTCTTT. This gives the protein CASSLDQGVRTEAFF.

This clonotype was recorded many times. The chain recombines TRBV6-1 with TRBJ2-7; 8 bases agree with TRBD2. The CDR3 has 16 amino acids. V was pared by 3 bases and J by 0 bases, with 7 bases of the junction left unmatched. Germline CDR1 reads MNHNS; CDR2 reads SASEGT. CDR3 DNA: TGTGCCAGCAGTGAGGGGGCGGGAGGTGACTCCTACGAGCAGTACTTC. This translates into CASSEGAGGDSYEQYF.

In this sample, this clonotype turned up a few times. This chain connects TRBV6-6 to TRBJ2-7; D unresolved. V shed 8 bases and J shed 0 bases, with 17 bases lying between them. This CDR3 region has 15 residues. The V gene's germline CDR1 is MNHNY and CDR2 SVGAGI (reference sequence). CDR3 sequence reads: CASWPVYSSSYEQYF. In nucleotides, the CDR3 is TGTGCCAGCTGGCCAGTTTACAGCAGCTCCTACGAGCAGTACTTC.

CDR3 residues: CASSDVGAGTEAFF. The CDR3 DNA is TGTGCCAGCAGTGATGTAGGGGCTGGCACTGAAGCTTTCTTT. V and J are TRBV6-1 and TRBJ1-1; perhaps TRBD1 as D (5 bases). V shed 3 bases and J shed 4 bases, with 12 bases lying between them. CDR1 and CDR2 from the germline V gene are MNHNS and SASEGT. This CDR3 region has 14 residues.

The V gene is TRBV20-1, the J gene TRBJ1-2; possibly TRBD1 for D (5 bases). Trimming shortened V by 6 bases and J by 0 bases, and 17 bases separated the two germline ends. Germline assignment: CDR1 DFQATT and CDR2 SNEGSKA (reference sequence). This CDR3 spans 15 amino acids. The CDR3 coding sequence is TGCAGTGCAGGGGACCCGGGGGAGGCTAACTATGGCTACACCTTC. Its translation: CSAGDPGEANYGYTF.

A few counts support this clonotype. The chain links TRBV5-8 to TRBJ1-5; 8 bases fit TRBD1. V shed 3 bases and J 6 bases; nucleotides not matched to a gene: 8. This CDR3 has 15 amino acids. Germline V gene data show CDR1 as SGHTS and CDR2 as YDEGEE. The CDR3 coding sequence is TGTGCCAGCAGCTCCCGGACAGGGCGCGGTCAGCCCCAGCATTTT. Translation: CASSSRTGRGQPQHF.

About this clonotype: A read error may produce the germline difference seen at one junction end. The rearrangement uses TRBV27 and TRBJ1-6; 7 nucleotides align to TRBD1. The CDR3 is made up of 14 amino acids. From germline, CDR1 is MNHEY and CDR2 SMNVEV (reference sequence). CDR3 region: CDSSEGAGNSPLHF. As DNA, the CDR3 is TGTGACAGCAGCGAGGGGGCTGGGAATTCACCCCTCCACTTT.